These 8 T cell receptor beta chains originate from one sample sequenced in a study of blood T cell repertoires in COVID-19. The protocol was immunoSEQ multiplex PCR, while the TCRdb copy is restricted to in-frame clones and leaves out a portion. The sample has some 350,000 clones; around 87% are singletons. The sequenced material came from PBMCs or T cells enriched from blood (not recorded which). These TCRs come from a man between 18 and 29 years old who had recovered from COVID-19.

Written as DNA, the CDR3 is TGTGCCAGCTCACCACCGACGGGGGGGCGTAATGAGCAGTTCTTC. Protein product: CASSPPTGGRNEQFF. The chain uses TRBV18 and TRBJ2-1; TRBD2 agrees at 8 bases. Trimming took 0 bases from V and 7 from J; bases not matched to a gene: 5. The CDR3 spans 15 residues. CDR1 KGHSH and CDR2 LQKENI come from the germline V gene.

This sequence joins TRBV7-9 and TRBJ2-1, with a possible D match to TRBD2 (6 bases). Per the germline V gene, CDR1 is SEHNR and CDR2 is FQNEAQ (reference sequence). The CDR3 spans 12 residues. The CDR3 spells CAGGISYNEQFF. CDR3 bases: TGTGCTGGGGGGATATCCTACAATGAGCAGTTCTTC.

J is TRBJ1-2 and V is TRBV29-1; D possibly corresponds to TRBD1 (5 bases). V was shortened by 3 bases and J by 2 bases, with 10 bases between the two germline ends. Per germline, CDR1 SQVTM and CDR2 ANQGSEA. This CDR3 region has 13 residues. The CDR3 loop is CSVEAGLNYGYTF. The DNA for the CDR3 is TGCAGCGTTGAGGCAGGGCTGAACTATGGCTACACCTTC. The variable domain in full, completed from reference TRBV29-1 and TRBJ1-2, reads SAVISQKPSRDICQRGTSLTIQCQVDSQVTMMFWYRQQPGQSLTLIATANQGSEATYESGFVIDKFPISRPNLTFSTLTVSNMSPEDSSIYLCSVEAGLNYGYTFGSGTRLTVV.

This chain joins TRBV2 and TRBJ2-2, with D uncertain. Trimming shortened V by 7 bases and J by 7 bases, and 16 bases separated the two germline ends. CDR1 is SNHLY and CDR2 is FYNNEI in the germline V gene. The CDR3 is 14 amino acids. CDR3 sequence (DNA): TGTGCCAGCAACCAAGCTGCCCCCGTCGGGGAGCTGTTTTTT. It encodes CASNQAAPVGELFF. Variable domain in full (rest from reference TRBV2 and TRBJ2-2): EPEVTQTPSHQVTQMGQEVILRCVPISNHLYFYWYRQILGQKVEFLVSFYNNEISEKSEIFDDQFSVERPDGSNFTLKIRSTKLEDSAMYFCASNQAAPVGELFFGEGSRLTVL.

The chain carries TRBV5-1 and TRBJ1-1, with 11 bases aligning to TRBD1. This CDR3 spans 15 amino acids. Germline CDR1 and CDR2: SGHRS and YFSETQ. The junction had 5 bases not matched to a gene; V was cut back by 3 bases and J by 4 bases. CDR3 DNA sequence: TGCGCCAGCAGCTCGGACAGGGGGCTTAGCACTGAAGCTTTCTTT. It is translated as CASSSDRGLSTEAFF.

This clone was detected once. This rearrangement joins TRBV7-8 to TRBJ2-3; 11 bases agree with TRBD1. CDR3 length: 15 residues. Germline V gives CDR1 SGHVS, CDR2 FQNEAQ. V trimming: 1 base; J trimming: 7 bases; junction bases outside the gene matches: 4. In DNA form, the CDR3 reads TGTGCCAGCAGCTTAGGGACAGGGGGCCGCAATACGCAGTATTTT. Translation gives CASSLGTGGRNTQYF.

The chain has TRBV18 and TRBJ2-1, with TRBD2 identical over 12 bases. The junction had 16 bases not matched to a gene; V was cut back by 2 bases and J by 5 bases. The CDR3 runs to 20 residues. Germline V gene data show CDR1 as KGHSH and CDR2 as LQKENI. The CDR3: CASSPFFRLAGADGHNEQFF. CDR3 coding DNA: TGTGCCAGCTCACCATTTTTTCGACTAGCGGGAGCTGATGGCCACAATGAGCAGTTCTTC. Full variable domain (remainder filled in from reference TRBV18 and TRBJ2-1): NAGVMQNPRHLVRRRGQEARLRCSPMKGHSHVYWYRQLPEEGLKFMVYLQKENIIDESGMPKERFSAEFPKEGPSILRIQQVVRGDSAAYFCASSPFFRLAGADGHNEQFFGPGTRLTVL.

This chain links TRBV7-2 with TRBJ2-7; the match to TRBD1 covers 9 bases. This CDR3 region has 17 residues. V was clipped by 2 bases and J by 4 bases; unmatched bases: 12. Germline assignment: CDR1 SGHTA and CDR2 FQGNSA. The CDR3 DNA reads TGTGCCAGCAGCTTACCCCTAGGACAGGGGAAGCCGTACGAGCAGTACTTC. Its protein product is CASSLPLGQGKPYEQYF.